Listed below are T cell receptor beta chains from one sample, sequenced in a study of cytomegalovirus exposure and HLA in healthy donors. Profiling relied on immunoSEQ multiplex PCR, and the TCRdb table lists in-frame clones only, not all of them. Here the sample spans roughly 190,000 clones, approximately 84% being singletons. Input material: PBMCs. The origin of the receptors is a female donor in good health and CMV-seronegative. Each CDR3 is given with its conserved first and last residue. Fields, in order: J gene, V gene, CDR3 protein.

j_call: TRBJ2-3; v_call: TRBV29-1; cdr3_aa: CSVVPSGSGTDTQYF
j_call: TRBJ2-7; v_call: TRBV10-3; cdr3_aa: CAISWTGLYEQYF
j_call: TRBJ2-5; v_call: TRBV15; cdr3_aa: CATSRDRASGAETQYF
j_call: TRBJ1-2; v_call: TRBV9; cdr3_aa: CASSSTGTNYGYTF
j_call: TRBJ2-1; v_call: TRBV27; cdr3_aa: CASSSASGLSYNEQFF
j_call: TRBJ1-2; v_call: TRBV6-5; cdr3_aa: CASSYSIHPEDYGYTF
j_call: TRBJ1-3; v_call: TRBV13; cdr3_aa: CASSLSPRLGDTIYF
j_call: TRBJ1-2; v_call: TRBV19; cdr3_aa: CASREFRAREDGYTF
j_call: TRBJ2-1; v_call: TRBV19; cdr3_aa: CASSIAIGASMPNEQFF
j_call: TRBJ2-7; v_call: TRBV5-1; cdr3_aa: CASTGTGNYEQYF
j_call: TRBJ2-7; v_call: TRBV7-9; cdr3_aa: CSSSSNSRTGPLYEQYF
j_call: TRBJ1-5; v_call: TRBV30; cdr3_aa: CAWSVQGASNQPQHF
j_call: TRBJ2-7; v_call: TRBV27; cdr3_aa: CASSLGQTYEQYF
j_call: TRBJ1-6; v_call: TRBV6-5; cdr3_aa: CASSYGQGTGSPLHF
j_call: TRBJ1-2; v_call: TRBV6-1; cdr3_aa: CASSDAGPNYGYTF
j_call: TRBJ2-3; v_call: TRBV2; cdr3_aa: CASSLGPTSGISADTQYF
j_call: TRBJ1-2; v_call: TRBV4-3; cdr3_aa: CASSLRGAGGYTF
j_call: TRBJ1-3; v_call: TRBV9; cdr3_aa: CASSVVKDNWDTIYF
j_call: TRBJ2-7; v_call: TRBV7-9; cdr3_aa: CSSSLPVGVHYEQYF
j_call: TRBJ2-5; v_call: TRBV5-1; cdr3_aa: CASSLDGGQKTQYF
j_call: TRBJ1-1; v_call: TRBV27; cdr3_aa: CAGRQAVNTEAFF
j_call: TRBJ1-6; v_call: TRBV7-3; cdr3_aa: CASSPQGGNSPLHF
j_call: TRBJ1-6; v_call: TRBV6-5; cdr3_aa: CASSYRDSYSPLHF
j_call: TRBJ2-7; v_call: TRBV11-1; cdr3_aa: CASSLGFGETNSYEQYF
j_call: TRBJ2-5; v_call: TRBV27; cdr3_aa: CASSRTGLRQETQYF
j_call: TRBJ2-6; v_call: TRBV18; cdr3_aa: CASSPGTGRANVLTF
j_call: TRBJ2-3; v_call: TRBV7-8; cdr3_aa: CAASGFSGDTQYF
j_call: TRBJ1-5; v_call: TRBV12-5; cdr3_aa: CASGFPEPLSNQPQHF